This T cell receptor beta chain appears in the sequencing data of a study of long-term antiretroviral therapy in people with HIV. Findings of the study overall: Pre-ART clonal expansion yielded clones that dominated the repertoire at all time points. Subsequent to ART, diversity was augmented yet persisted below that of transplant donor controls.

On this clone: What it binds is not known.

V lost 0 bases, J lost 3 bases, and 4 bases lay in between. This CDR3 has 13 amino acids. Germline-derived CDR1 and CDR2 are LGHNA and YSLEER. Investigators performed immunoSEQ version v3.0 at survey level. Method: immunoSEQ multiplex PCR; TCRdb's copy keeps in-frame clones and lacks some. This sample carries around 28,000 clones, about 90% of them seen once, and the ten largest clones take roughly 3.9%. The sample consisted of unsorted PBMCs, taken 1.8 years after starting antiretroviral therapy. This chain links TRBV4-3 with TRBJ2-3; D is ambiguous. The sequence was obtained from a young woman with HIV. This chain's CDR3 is CASSQDRTDTQYF. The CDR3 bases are TGCGCCAGCAGCCAAGATAGGACAGATACGCAGTATTTT.